The following is a TCR beta chain sequence with its context. As yet, its antigen is unknown. TCR beta libraries were prepared from cDNA with unique molecular identifiers. TCRdb re-called the PCR reads through MiXCR, storing one row per CDR3 protein. This sample has 800,000 to 950,000 distinct CDR3 sequences, with roughly 50% found just once. V gave up 4 bases and J gave up 0 bases, with 14 bases separating them. Germline V gene lookup returns CDR1 SGHRS and CDR2 YFSETQ. This CDR3 comprises 16 residues. The data originate from a study of post-analysis software for immune sequencing data. Study-level findings and limits: TRBV5-6, TRBV5-1 and TRBV20-1 belonged to a set of roughly five TRBV segments that were more frequent in patients than controls. There was significantly lower normalized Chao1 diversity in multiple sclerosis patients than in controls.

The chain joins TRBV5-1 to TRBJ2-1; D not certain. The clonotype originates from a girl aged 10 to 17 with multiple sclerosis. The material sequenced was blood. This chain's CDR3 is CASSPTSLSSYNEQFF. CDR3 nucleotides: TGCGCCAGCAGCCCGACGTCCCTCAGCTCCTACAATGAGCAGTTCTTC.